The sequence of this TCR beta chain was determined in a study of T cells in localized non-small cell lung cancer (TCRdb year 2020). About the investigation overall: The study analyzed T cell repertoires of 200 to 250 early-stage NSCLC patients, comparing tumors and uninvolved tumor-adjacent lungs. All 240 or so NSCLC patients in the cohort were treatment-naive and had localized lung tumors that were resected. The mean age of the NSCLC patients was roughly 70 years, with about 120 men and 85 to 110 women. Here is what the overall study found, with its caveats: A median of 57 of the top 100 tumor clones were detected in paired uninvolved adjacent lung, and 28 of these tumor clones were also found among the top 100 clones of the paired uninvolved adjacent lung. Uninvolved tumor-adjacent lung showed the highest T cell clonality, higher than tumor, which suggests more focused antigenic responses in the uninvolved tumor-adjacent lung. Because multi-region tumor sequencing was not done, intratumor heterogeneity could not be ruled out. Longer overall survival was associated with higher T cell density in blood, whereas shorter survival was associated with higher clonality in adjacent lung. Since the design was exploratory, TCR variables were selected using unadjusted p-values with no false-discovery rate correction.

TCR beta CDR3 regions were sequenced from DNA using the immunoSEQ Assay. Regarding the original processing steps: To compute T cell density, TCR beta template counts were normalized to usable DNA, which was estimated by amplifying housekeeping genes. Using the preseqR package, richness was estimated by extrapolating to 120,000 templates for tissue samples and 400,000 templates for PBMC samples. Clonality was taken to be one minus Pielou's evenness. To identify tissue-enriched TCRs, differential abundance testing was run on productive amino-acid clonotypes with a minimum total count of 5 and an alpha of 0.1. Repertoire overlap between compartments was quantified with the Jaccard Index and Morisita Overlap Index. GLIPH grouped TCR beta CDR3s together with public tetramer-defined viral CDR3s, and a viral motif had to include at least three viral sequences and also show V-gene enrichment. Held by TCRdb, this immuneACCESS table contains in-frame sequences only and omits some clones. Under half of the omission traces to an unresolved V gene where checked; the cause of the rest is unknown. The V and J calls and clone size come from that table; D and trimming were worked out from the DNA. This sample lists 45,000 to 70,000 clones; 75% to 90% were detected once. The ten largest clones represent roughly 5.1% of the sample.

At diagnosis, tumor, uninvolved tumor-adjacent lung and peripheral blood were collected and then preserved as a mix of FFPE and fresh-frozen material. Blood samples were analyzed as peripheral blood mononuclear cells for TCR repertoire profiling. In the case of this clone: Its antigen remains unidentified. Base qualities were left out, and no much larger clone turns up one base away.

From the germline V gene (reference sequence), CDR1 is MNHEY and CDR2 is SMNVEV. V lost 4 bases and J lost 1 base; the stretch between them is 7 bases long. The CDR3 numbers 13 residues from cysteine through phenylalanine. Only the CDR3 part of the read is kept: 39 bases, read in frame from the first base. Sample: peripheral blood, taken before any cancer treatment. The chain couples TRBV27 to TRBJ1-1, with no confident D gene call. The sequence was obtained from a woman aged 40-69 years with stage I lung adenocarcinoma. The DNA sequence is TGTGCCAGCAGTTCACACAGGAACACTGAAGCTTTCTTT. Its translation reads: CASSSHRNTEAFF.